The 8 T cell receptor beta chains reported below all come from one sample, sequenced in a study of T cell repertoires in cytomegalovirus infection. MiXCR, applied by TCRdb to the reads, yields one record per CDR3 protein. The sample records 86,000 or so distinct CDR3 sequences, approximately 24% being singletons. The antigens these receptors bind are not known. The sample in question was CD8+ T cells from cultured PBMCs, obtained from culture after CMV antigen stimulation. These TCRs come from a human donor in good health (CMV status not recorded). Some clones in this sample may be carry-over from other donors' samples.

This clonotype appeared many times. The rearrangement links TRBV7-9 to TRBJ2-3; D unclear. The CDR3 is 14 residues long. Germline assignment: CDR1 SEHNR and CDR2 FQNEAQ (reference sequence). V lost 3 bases, J lost 3 bases, and 10 bases lay in between. The CDR3 coding sequence is TGTGCCAGCAGCTTTGAAAGGGCTACAGATACGCAGTATTTT. This codes for CASSFERATDTQYF.

This clonotype was seen only a few times. The gene calls are TRBV15 and TRBJ2-2, with TRBD2 as a possible D gene (5 bases). This CDR3 is built from 17 residues. Germline V gene data show CDR1 as LNHNV and CDR2 as YYDKDF (reference sequence). V was shortened by 2 bases and J by 0 bases, with 13 bases between the two germline ends. The CDR3 spells CATSRPLAGTNTGELFF. The CDR3 coding sequence is TGTGCCACCAGCAGACCCCTCGCCGGGACGAACACCGGGGAGCTGTTTTTT.

The DNA for the CDR3 is TGTGCCAGCAGCTTTCCCCTAGCCAAAAACATTCAGTACTTC. This gives the protein CASSFPLAKNIQYF. The chain carries TRBV11-2 and TRBJ2-4; unclear D gene. Germline CDR1 and CDR2: SGHAT and FQNNGV. V lost 3 bases to trimming and J lost 0 bases, with 6 bases between them. The CDR3 extends over 14 amino acids.

The chain links TRBV6-5 to TRBJ1-2; TRBD1 matches at 7 bases. The CDR3 is 13 amino acids. CDR1 and CDR2 from the germline V gene are MNHEY and SVGAGI. J gave up 6 bases and V 0 bases, and 1 base lay outside the gene matches. CDR3 in amino acids: CASSYSQGDGYTF. As DNA, the CDR3 is TGTGCCAGCAGTTACTCTCAGGGGGATGGCTACACCTTC.

The CDR3 DNA reads as TGTGCCAGCAGTTTTCGGGATTCGACTAGCGGGGTGGGAGGGGAAGAGACCCAGTACTTC. Translated: CASSFRDSTSGVGGEETQYF. The chain combines TRBV28 with TRBJ2-5, with 11 bases fitting TRBD2. Germline CDR1 reads MDHEN; CDR2 reads SYDVKM. The CDR3 totals 20 residues. Losses at the gene ends were 3 bases for V and 3 bases for J; bases not matched to a gene: 18.

This clonotype appeared a few times. The J gene is TRBJ2-2, the V gene TRBV6-5; D unresolved. The CDR3 is 17 amino acids. V shed 0 bases and J shed 0 bases, with 11 bases lying between them. Germline values: CDR1 MNHEY, CDR2 SVGAGI. The CDR3 loop is CASSYSATVANTGELFF. The CDR3 nucleotides read TGTGCCAGCAGTTACTCGGCGACTGTCGCGAACACCGGGGAGCTGTTTTTT.

This clonotype was recorded many times. V gene TRBV4-2 combines with J gene TRBJ2-1; no clear D. The CDR3 contains 16 residues. The V gene lost 0 bases and the J gene lost 5 bases, with 14 bases spanning the gap. The germline gives CDR1 LGHNA, CDR2 YNFKEQ. CDR3 in DNA: TGTGCCAGCAGCCAAGATCAGGCTTCCCGCAACAATGAGCAGTTCTTC. Its translation: CASSQDQASRNNEQFF.

This clonotype was seen ten or more times. CDR3 sequence reads: CASTRDGTKNYGYTF. The CDR3 nucleotides read TGTGCCAGCACCAGGGACGGAACTAAGAACTATGGCTACACCTTC. The chain carries TRBV12-3 or TRBV12-4 and TRBJ1-2; possible D gene TRBD1, 5 bases. The CDR3 is 15 residues long. V lost 7 bases to trimming and J lost 2 bases, with 17 bases between them.